Listed below are T cell receptor beta chains from one sample, sequenced in a study of T-cell memory formation after mild COVID-19. TCRdb fed the 5' RACE reads into MiXCR, producing one record per CDR3 protein. The top ten hold less than 25% of the sample, which has about 360,000 distinct CDR3 sequences, about an eighth seen once. Sequencing used PBMCs or a T cell subset sorted from them (not recorded which). These TCRs come from a man between 18 and 35 years old who had mild COVID-19 (a few samples of this study predate the infection). Cell type and time point are not known. The CDR3 runs from the conserved cysteine through the conserved F or W. The D gene is left open where the match is weak. Not every row has a clone size; where given, it reads once, few, many or a size class.

D gene	V gene	J gene	clone size	CDR3 protein	CDR3 DNA
-	TRBV7-2	TRBJ1-6	many	CASSNRVSSPLHF	TGTGCCAGCAGCAACAGGGTGTCTTCACCCCTCCACTTT
-	TRBV20-1	TRBJ2-5	-	CSARPWSSPQETQYF	TGCAGTGCTAGGCCATGGAGTAGCCCCCAAGAGACCCAGTACTTC
-	TRBV7-9	TRBJ1-2	few	CASSLITSAF	TGTGCCAGCAGCTTAATTACGTCGGCTTTC
-	TRBV7-3	TRBJ2-1	-	CASSSAGSSTREFF	TGTGCCAGCAGCTCCGCTGGGTCCTCCACCCGGGAGTTCTTC
TRBD2	TRBV5-4	TRBJ2-2	few	CASSRERGAAGELFF	TGTGCCAGCAGCCGAGAGCGGGGAGCGGCCGGGGAGCTGTTTTTT
-	TRBV12-5	TRBJ1-5	-	CASGTGSGQRQHF	TGTGCTAGTGGCACGGGGTCGGGCCAGCGGCAGCATTTT
-	TRBV5-5	TRBJ1-5	-	CASSSQGVNQPQHF	TGTGCCAGCAGCTCGCAGGGAGTCAATCAGCCCCAGCATTTT
-	TRBV20-1	TRBJ2-2	-	CGALAQNTGELFF	TGTGGGGCGCTAGCTCAGAACACCGGGGAGCTGTTTTTT
TRBD2	TRBV6-5	TRBJ2-5	-	CASSYSGTSAGRQETQYF	TGTGCCAGCAGTTACTCCGGGACTAGTGCCGGGAGGCAAGAGACCCAGTACTTC
TRBD2	TRBV4-1	TRBJ2-1	many	CASSQATSGVYNEQFF	TGCGCCAGCAGCCAAGCTACCAGCGGGGTTTACAATGAGCAGTTCTTC
-	TRBV20-1	TRBJ1-1	few	CSGTGGASTEAFF	TGCAGTGGTACGGGTGGGGCGTCAACTGAAGCTTTCTTT
-	TRBV18	TRBJ2-1	-	CASSVTENEQFF	TGTGCCAGCTCAGTGACAGAGAATGAGCAGTTCTTC
-	TRBV5-1	TRBJ2-4	many	CASSLNTGAKNIQYF	TGCGCCAGCAGCTTGAACACCGGGGCCAAAAACATTCAGTACTTC